This paragraph covers one T cell receptor (beta chain) sequence. These data originate in a study of monozygotic twins with inflammatory bowel disease. The CDR3 covers 17 residues. Looked up from germline, CDR1 is SGHRS and CDR2 is YFSETQ. From the 5' RACE reads, TCRdb lists one entry per CDR3 protein and no DNA. This sample's clone table lists about 150,000 distinct CDR3 sequences. The receptor was derived from a human donor with ulcerative colitis or Crohn's disease, or a healthy co-twin of an affected twin (not recorded which). The J gene is TRBJ1-2, the V gene TRBV5-1; absent DNA, TCRdb's TRBD1 call cannot be checked. Sequencing used blood. CDR3 sequence reads: CASSLVAGGLSNYGYTF.